What follows are 22 T cell receptor beta chains derived from one specimen sequenced in a study of blood T cell repertoires in COVID-19. TCRdb's copy holds only in-frame clones and misses some; the assay was immunoSEQ multiplex PCR. The sample lists 50,000 to 65,000 clones; 85% to 90% were seen once. Sequences were obtained from peripheral blood. The receptors were gathered from a man in his 70s with acute or convalescent COVID-19.

The rearrangement links TRBV7-2 to TRBJ2-3; D remains ambiguous. Trimming left V 9 bases short and J 3 bases short, with 13 bases between. This CDR3 comprises 13 residues. From germline, CDR1 is SGHTA and CDR2 FQGNSA. DNA for the CDR3: TGTGCCAGTCGGCCGCGGTTGACAGATACGCAGTATTTT. Translating gives CASRPRLTDTQYF. The variable domain in full, with the rest retrieved from reference TRBV7-2 and TRBJ2-3, is GAGVSQSPSNKVTEKGKDVELRCDPISGHTALYWYRQSLGQGLEFLIYFQGNSAPDKSGLPSDRFSAERTGGSVSTLTIQRTQQEDSAVYLCASRPRLTDTQYFGPGTRLTVL.

The J gene is TRBJ2-1, the V gene TRBV5-1, with 7 bases fitting TRBD2. The CDR3 is 16 amino acids. The J segment lost 5 bases and the V segment lost 4 bases, leaving 12 bases of the junction unmatched. Germline loops: CDR1 SGHRS, CDR2 YFSETQ. In DNA, the CDR3 is TGCGCCAGCAGCCTCGAGGGGCTAGCGGTAAACAATGAGCAGTTCTTC. This codes for CASSLEGLAVNNEQFF. The variable domain in full, completed from reference TRBV5-1 and TRBJ2-1, reads KAGVTQTPRYLIKTRGQQVTLSCSPISGHRSVSWYQQTPGQGLQFLFEYFSETQRNKGNFPGRFSGRQFSNSRSEMNVSTLELGDSALYLCASSLEGLAVNNEQFFGPGTRLTVL.

In its sample, this clone was seen once. The genes are TRBV2 and TRBJ2-1, with D perhaps TRBD2 (6 bases). The germline V and J ends were trimmed by 5 bases and 3 bases, with 20 bases remaining between them. The CDR3 sequence is 17 residues long. Germline V gives CDR1 SNHLY, CDR2 FYNNEI. CDR3 DNA sequence: TGTGCCAGCAGTCCGGGCGGGTGGGAGCGGGTCTACAATGAGCAGTTCTTC. This codes for CASSPGGWERVYNEQFF.

The chain combines TRBV6-5 with TRBJ1-5; no reliable D call. V lost 4 bases to trimming and J lost 5 bases, with 9 bases between them. Germline values: CDR1 MNHEY, CDR2 SVGAGI. The CDR3 spans 13 residues. DNA of the CDR3: TGTGCCAGCAGTTTCCCTTTAGATCAGCCCCAGCATTTT. It specifies CASSFPLDQPQHF.

This clone has only a few counts. The V call is TRBV9, the J call TRBJ2-2; perhaps TRBD1 as D (6 bases). Trimming cost V 4 bases and J 6 bases, with 16 bases left between them. This CDR3 has 15 amino acids. The germline V gene has CDR1 SGDLS and CDR2 YYNGEE. Here the CDR3 reads CASSIQQGSPGELFF. CDR3 DNA: TGTGCCAGCAGCATTCAACAGGGATCGCCCGGGGAGCTGTTTTTT.

V and J are TRBV7-7 and TRBJ2-7; 7 bases are a match to TRBD1. The CDR3 is made up of 14 amino acids. Germline V lookup: CDR1 SSHAT, CDR2 FNYEAQ (reference sequence). Unmatched junction bases numbered 9, after V lost 5 bases and J lost 5 bases. The CDR3: CASSPTGRNNEQYF. The CDR3 nucleotides are TGTGCCAGCAGCCCGACAGGGAGAAATAACGAGCAGTACTTC. Variable domain in full (rest from reference TRBV7-7 and TRBJ2-7): GAGVSQSPRYKVTKRGQDVTLRCDPISSHATLYWYQQALGQGPEFLTYFNYEAQPDKSGLPSDRFSAERPEGSISTLTIQRTEQRDSAMYRCASSPTGRNNEQYFGPGTRLTVT.

The V call is TRBV15, the J call TRBJ2-5; 7 nucleotides agree with TRBD2. The junction had 5 bases not matched to a gene; V was cut back by 3 bases and J by 4 bases. The CDR3 consists of 14 residues. Germline V gives CDR1 LNHNV, CDR2 YYDKDF (reference sequence). In DNA form, the CDR3 reads TGTGCCACCAGCAGGAATAGCGGGTCAGAGACCCAGTACTTC. Its protein product is CATSRNSGSETQYF.

The chain recombines TRBV5-4 with TRBJ2-5; 7 nucleotides line up with TRBD2. Germline values: CDR1 SGHNT, CDR2 YYREEE (reference sequence). V lost 3 bases, J lost 4 bases, and 6 bases stayed unmatched. The length of the CDR3 is 14 residues. The CDR3 reads CASSSGLDLETQYF. DNA for the CDR3: TGTGCCAGCAGCTCTGGACTAGACCTAGAGACCCAGTACTTC. Combining the CDR3 with reference TRBV5-4 and TRBJ2-5 gives the whole variable domain ETGVTQSPTHLIKTRGQQVTLRCSSQSGHNTVSWYQQALGQGPQFIFQYYREEENGRGNFPPRFSGLQFPNYSSELNVNALELDDSALYLCASSSGLDLETQYFGPGTRLLVL.

V and J are TRBV19 and TRBJ2-5, with 12 nucleotides matching TRBD2. CDR1 LNHDA and CDR2 SQIVND come from the germline V gene (reference sequence). V shed 5 bases and J 1 base; nucleotides not matched to a gene: 8. This CDR3 is 17 amino acids long. CDR3 protein: CASSVGLAGLTQETQYF. The CDR3 DNA reads as TGTGCCAGTAGTGTCGGACTAGCGGGGCTCACCCAAGAGACCCAGTACTTC.

V usage is TRBV5-1 and J usage is TRBJ2-3; TRBD2 aligns across 10 bases. This CDR3 is built from 17 residues. V gave up 1 base and J gave up 4 bases; unmatched junction bases: 9. Germline V lookup: CDR1 SGHRS, CDR2 YFSETQ. The CDR3 protein is CASSLSLAGVGADTQYF. CDR3 in DNA: TGCGCCAGCAGCTTGAGCCTAGCGGGAGTGGGGGCAGATACGCAGTATTTT. Complete variable domain (other parts from reference TRBV5-1 and TRBJ2-3): KAGVTQTPRYLIKTRGQQVTLSCSPISGHRSVSWYQQTPGQGLQFLFEYFSETQRNKGNFPGRFSGRQFSNSRSEMNVSTLELGDSALYLCASSLSLAGVGADTQYFGPGTRLTVL.

In its sample, this clone was seen once. The chain couples TRBV30 to TRBJ1-4, with D unresolved. The V gene's germline CDR1 is GTSNPN and CDR2 SVGIG (reference sequence). CDR3 length: 13 residues. Trimming removed 3 bases from V and 5 bases from J, with 10 bases in between. The CDR3 DNA is TGTGCCTGGAGCGGGTCGGGAAATGAAAAACTGTTTTTT. Its protein product is CAWSGSGNEKLFF.

The V gene is TRBV6-5, the J gene TRBJ1-1; weak D call: TRBD1 (5 bases). Germline-derived CDR1 and CDR2 are MNHEY and SVGAGI. There are 13 residues in the CDR3. V lost 2 bases to trimming and J lost 11 bases, with 15 bases between them. CDR3 sequence: CASSYALTVRAFF. The CDR3 DNA sequence: TGTGCCAGCAGTTACGCTTTGACAGTACGGGCTTTCTTT.

This clone was seen once. This chain connects TRBV28 to TRBJ2-7; no definite D call. Germline V gives CDR1 MDHEN, CDR2 SYDVKM. The CDR3 covers 12 residues. Trimming pared 6 bases from V and 7 bases from J, leaving 13 bases between. CDR3 in amino acids: CASRPHVREQYF. For the CDR3, the DNA is TGTGCCAGCAGACCCCATGTTCGGGAGCAGTACTTC.

This clone was counted a single time. The chain is built from TRBV29-1 and TRBJ2-7; 9 bases map to TRBD1. The CDR3 runs 17 residues. Trimming took 3 bases from V and 3 from J; bases not matched to a gene: 15. Germline CDR1 SQVTM, CDR2 ANQGSEA. In DNA form, the CDR3 reads TGCAGCGTTGACCCAAACCGTGGACAGGGGAACTACTACGAGCAGTACTTC. Its translation: CSVDPNRGQGNYYEQYF.

The chain recombines TRBV27 with TRBJ1-2; D gene ambiguous. Trimming removed 3 bases from V and 0 bases from J, with 5 bases in between. The CDR3 runs to 13 residues. CDR1 is MNHEY, CDR2 SMNVEV, per germline (reference sequence). In nucleotides, the CDR3 is TGTGCCAGCAGTTTGGACTCTAACTATGGCTACACCTTC. Translating it yields CASSLDSNYGYTF.

V is TRBV6-5 and J is TRBJ2-1; 12 nucleotides agree with TRBD2. Germline V gene sequence: CDR1 MNHEY, CDR2 SVGAGI. There are 13 residues in the CDR3. V trimming: 6 bases; J trimming: 6 bases; junction bases outside the gene matches: 0. In nucleotides, the CDR3 is TGTGCCAGCAGACTAGCGGGGGGCAATGAGCAGTTCTTC. The encoded protein is CASRLAGGNEQFF.

This clone was counted a single time. The chain is built from TRBV5-5 and TRBJ1-1; TRBD1 is a possible D gene (6 bases). The CDR3 spans 13 residues. The germline gives CDR1 SGHKS, CDR2 YYEKEE (reference sequence). The V end lost 4 bases, the J end lost 6 bases, and 13 bases lay between the germline ends. The CDR3 region has the DNA TGTGCCAGCAGCCTCCGGGAGGGGGCTGAAGCTTTCTTT. Translated: CASSLREGAEAFF.

The count of this clone is one. The genes are TRBV18 and TRBJ2-3; 7 bases fit TRBD1. CDR1 is KGHSH, CDR2 LQKENI, per germline. This CDR3 region has 16 residues. J lost 5 bases, V lost 3 bases, and 11 bases had no gene match. The chain's CDR3 is CASSPRRDSSQDTQYF. The DNA of the CDR3 is TGTGCCAGCTCACCCCGTAGGGACAGTTCGCAAGATACGCAGTATTTT.

This chain uses TRBV10-3 with TRBJ1-2, with D possibly matching TRBD1 (5 bases). Germline V gene lookup returns CDR1 ENHRY and CDR2 SYGVKD. This CDR3 has 12 residues. V was cut by 7 bases and J by 2 bases, with 8 bases left in between. CDR3 protein: CAINKGNYGYTF. As DNA, the CDR3 is TGTGCCATCAATAAGGGGAACTATGGCTACACCTTC.

V gene TRBV5-1 combines with J gene TRBJ2-3, with 11 bases aligning to TRBD1. Germline CDR1 reads SGHRS; CDR2 reads YFSETQ. The CDR3 is 16 amino acids. J gave up 6 bases and V 4 bases, and 10 bases lay outside the gene matches. The CDR3 reads CASSQLGQGAADTQYF. For the CDR3, the DNA is TGCGCCAGCAGCCAACTAGGACAGGGGGCGGCCGATACGCAGTATTTT.

This clone was recorded only once. The junction does not match germline at one end; this may be a read error. The chain is built from TRBV6-6 and TRBJ2-7; TRBD1 matches at 7 bases. CDR3 length: 15 amino acids. The germline gives CDR1 MNHNY, CDR2 SVGAGI (reference sequence). CDR3 sequence reads: CASSRLASGQYVQYF. CDR3 bases: TGTGCCAGCAGTCGTTTAGCGTCGGGACAGTACGTGCAGTACTTC.

The chain joins TRBV11-3 to TRBJ2-1, with D possibly TRBD2 on 5 matching bases. Germline CDR1 SGHNT, CDR2 YENEEA. V lost 5 bases, J lost 4 bases, and 15 bases lay in between. The CDR3 length is 15 residues. In nucleotides, the CDR3 is TGTGCCAGCAGCCAGGACTTTTCAGTTTACAATGAGCAGTTCTTC. Protein: CASSQDFSVYNEQFF.